This TCR beta chain was identified in a study of OX40 agonist ivuxolimab in advanced cancers. In the study overall: Ivuxolimab was a fully human IgG2 agonistic monoclonal antibody targeting the costimulatory receptor OX40 (CD134). The paper reports the monotherapy dose-escalation portion (N ≈ 52 patients) of the phase I ivuxolimab trial. In the dose-escalation cohort, 82.7% of patients were male, and the mean age was about 55 years, with a range of roughly 20 to 80. Prior anti-PD-1, anti-PD-L1 or anti-CTLA-4 therapy was permitted, and checkpoint inhibitors had been received by about 37% of dose-escalation patients. Peripheral TCRbeta sequencing aimed to test whether ivuxolimab altered TCR sequence diversity and caused clonal T-cell expansion. Intravenous ivuxolimab was administered to patients every 2 weeks at six dose levels: 0.01, 0.1, 0.3, 1.5, 3 and 10 mg/kg. Partial responses occurred in three dose-escalation patients: two with cutaneous melanoma and one with hepatocellular carcinoma. Among the approximately 50 dose-escalation patients, some 20 had hepatocellular carcinoma, 15 or so melanoma, 9 renal cell carcinoma and 9 head and neck cancer. Overall study results and their limits: At doses from 0.1 to 3.0 mg/kg, clonal expansion was seen in both CD4+ and CD8+ blood T cells between baseline and week 6. In the 0.1-3.0 mg/kg groups, partial responders had among the lowest normalized peripheral clonal expansion, particularly in CD8+ T cells. After ivuxolimab, CD8+ T cells had more expanded clones than CD4+ T cells on average. The antigen specificity of the peripheral T cells that underwent clonal expansion was not determined. Low levels of normalized T-cell clonal expansion were also shown by some nonresponding patients.

Genomic DNA was extracted from sorted cells for sequencing of the TCRbeta CDR3 region. The immunoSEQ Assay was used for sequencing of TCRbeta CDR3 regions. Imported from immuneACCESS, the table was reduced by TCRdb to in-frame sequences with V and J called. These copies leave out some clones; in studies compared against another copy, an unresolved V gene accounts for under half, and the cause of the remainder is not known. The sample table contains approximately 70,000 clones; only one count was recorded for around nine tenths of them. Of the sample, about 5.5% falls within the top ten clones. Notes on this clone: The specificity of this receptor is unknown. No much larger clonotype is one base removed from it; base qualities were not supplied.

Patients with autoimmune disease history or receiving systemic immunosuppression were excluded from the trial. Peripheral blood for TCR sequencing was collected from all dose cohorts at baseline, on cycle 4 day 1, and on cycle 7 day 1. Samples were obtained from an open-label, multicenter, first-in-human phase I dose-escalation trial of ivuxolimab. Adults with locally advanced or metastatic head and neck squamous cell, hepatocellular, melanoma or renal cell carcinoma were enrolled in the trial. CD4+ and CD8+ T cells were sorted separately from peripheral blood before TCR sequencing. Spanning cysteine to phenylalanine, the CDR3 consists of 16 amino acids. The entry retains the CDR3 DNA only, 48 bases that are in frame from base 1. V is pared back by 0 bases and J by 6 bases, with 14 bases lying between the germline termini. CDR1 and CDR2, looked up from the germline V gene, are MRHNA and SNTAGT.

The clonotype was recovered from an adult with an advanced solid tumor such as melanoma, head and neck, liver or kidney cancer. The sequence joins TRBV6-4 to TRBJ2-2, with an unclear D gene assignment. The specimen was CD4+ or CD8+ T cells sorted from blood, collected in a trial of the OX40 agonist ivuxolimab. The sequenced DNA is TGTGCCAGCAGTGACTCCTATACAGTTAAAGCCGGGGAGCTGTTTTTT. This translates into CASSDSYTVKAGELFF.